The clone carrying this T cell receptor beta chain came up many times. Making TCR cDNA involved 5'RACE template switching, which added UMIs and a universal primer site. TCRdb reprocessed the 5' RACE reads with MiXCR, giving one entry per CDR3 protein. The table has 250,000 or so distinct CDR3 sequences, approximately 3.5% seen once. The entry originates in a study of T cells after yellow fever vaccination. The CDR3 runs 16 residues. Germline V gene sequence: CDR1 MNHEY, CDR2 SMNVEV (reference sequence). V was shortened by 2 bases and J by 1 base, with 12 bases between the two germline ends. The sequence was collected from a man aged 18 to 35 who received the YFV17D yellow fever vaccine. The chain carries TRBV27 and TRBJ2-4, with D perhaps matching TRBD1 or TRBD2 (5 bases each). The sample consisted of PBMCs, taken 15 days after the yellow fever booster vaccination. The CDR3 reads CASSLAVGRAKNIQYF. The CDR3 bases are TGTGCCAGCAGTTTAGCTGTGGGACGGGCCAAAAACATTCAGTACTTC.